What follows are 18 T cell receptor beta chains derived from one specimen sequenced in a study of beta chain features in type 1 diabetes. All of the isolated RNA was reverse transcribed, so expressed TCRB transcripts were sequenced. Profiled with immunoSEQ multiplex PCR; TCRdb holds only in-frame clones, not every one. The data hold 680,000 or so clones, with roughly 16% observed a single time. Specimen: naive CD4+ T cells from blood. The receptors originated from a man younger than 30 in good health.

V usage is TRBV18 and J usage is TRBJ2-4; 8 bases map to TRBD2. Per germline, CDR1 KGHSH and CDR2 LQKENI. With V trimmed by 6 bases and J by 4 bases, 5 bases remained unmatched. This CDR3 is built from 14 residues. CDR3 bases: TGTGCCAGCTCGCGTGCTAGCGGGAAAAACATTCAGTACTTC. Its translation: CASSRASGKNIQYF. The entire variable domain, with the rest obtained from reference TRBV18 and TRBJ2-4, is as follows: NAGVMQNPRHLVRRRGQEARLRCSPMKGHSHVYWYRQLPEEGLKFMVYLQKENIIDESGMPKERFSAEFPKEGPSILRIQQVVRGDSAAYFCASSRASGKNIQYFGAGTRLSVL.

This clone was found a few times. This chain links TRBV18 with TRBJ2-7, with D possibly matching TRBD2 (7 bases). CDR1 is KGHSH, CDR2 LQKENI, per germline. Trimming pared 6 bases from V and 4 bases from J, leaving 16 bases between. This CDR3 region has 14 residues. CDR3 region: CASSEGEGPYEQYF. Written as DNA, the CDR3 is TGTGCCAGCTCGGAGGGGGAGGGCCCGTACGAGCAGTACTTC.

The V call is TRBV5-1, the J call TRBJ2-3; 9 bases line up with TRBD2. The germline gives CDR1 SGHRS, CDR2 YFSETQ. The CDR3 runs 17 residues. V was clipped by 0 bases and J by 6 bases; unmatched bases: 11. Here the CDR3 DNA reads TGCGCCAGCAGCTTGGGGCTAGCGGGGCTCCCCAAGGATACGCAGTATTTT. It encodes CASSLGLAGLPKDTQYF. Based on the CDR3 plus reference TRBV5-1 and TRBJ2-3, the full variable domain is KAGVTQTPRYLIKTRGQQVTLSCSPISGHRSVSWYQQTPGQGLQFLFEYFSETQRNKGNFPGRFSGRQFSNSRSEMNVSTLELGDSALYLCASSLGLAGLPKDTQYFGPGTRLTVL.

In this sample, this clone turned up a few times. The chain has TRBV5-1 and TRBJ2-7, with D possibly called TRBD1 or TRBD2 (5 bases each). The CDR3 covers 14 residues. In germline, CDR1 is SGHRS, CDR2 YFSETQ. V was pared by 0 bases and J by 2 bases, with 9 bases between. The CDR3 sequence is CASSLGDLTYEQYF. CDR3 in DNA: TGCGCCAGCAGCTTGGGGGACCTTACCTACGAGCAGTACTTC.

V is TRBV7-9 and J is TRBJ2-7, with TRBD1 matching 9 bases. V was pared by 5 bases and J by 6 bases, with 11 bases of the junction left unmatched. Germline values: CDR1 SEHNR, CDR2 FQNEAQ (reference sequence). This CDR3 contains 15 residues. As DNA, the CDR3 is TGTGCCAGCAGCCCACAACAGGGGGCGGCTCGCGAGCAGTACTTC. Translation gives CASSPQQGAAREQYF.

The chain combines TRBV28 with TRBJ1-2; D ambiguous. The germline gives CDR1 MDHEN, CDR2 SYDVKM. This CDR3 is 13 amino acids long. V lost 1 base and J lost 4, with 7 bases in between. CDR3: CASSLYASYGYTF. In DNA, the CDR3 is TGTGCCAGCAGTTTATATGCCAGCTATGGCTACACCTTC.

This clone was counted between two and nine times. V usage is TRBV6-5 and J usage is TRBJ1-2, with D possibly being TRBD1 (5 bases). Trimming left V 6 bases short and J 4 bases short, with 18 bases between. This CDR3 is 15 amino acids long. CDR1 MNHEY and CDR2 SVGAGI come from the germline V gene. CDR3 nucleotides: TGTGCCAGCAGCGCTCCGGACAACGGGGGCTATGGCTACACCTTC. Protein sequence: CASSAPDNGGYGYTF.

This clone was observed at least ten times. The rearrangement joins TRBV10-3 to TRBJ2-7; 8 bases are a match to TRBD2. CDR1 is ENHRY, CDR2 SYGVKD, per germline. CDR3 length: 14 amino acids. Unmatched junction bases numbered 9, after V lost 6 bases and J lost 5 bases. The CDR3 region has the DNA TGTGCCATCAGGCGAGCGGGAGAGAAACACGAGCAGTACTTC. Translation gives CAIRRAGEKHEQYF.

The chain is built from TRBV4-3 and TRBJ2-3; D not resolved. Trimming took off 2 bases at V and 2 bases at J, with 8 bases between the two ends. This CDR3 is 14 amino acids long. Germline assignment: CDR1 LGHNA and CDR2 YSLEER. CDR3 sequence: CASSQSPYTDTQYF. In DNA form, the CDR3 reads TGCGCCAGCAGCCAAAGCCCATACACAGATACGCAGTATTTT.

J is TRBJ2-7 and V is TRBV7-8; D is ambiguous. CDR1 is SGHVS and CDR2 is FQNEAQ in the germline V gene. The V gene lost 3 bases and the J gene lost 0 bases, with 9 bases spanning the gap. The CDR3 runs to 14 residues. CDR3 protein: CASSFVESSYEQYF. For the CDR3, the DNA is TGTGCCAGCAGCTTTGTTGAGAGCTCCTACGAGCAGTACTTC.

The chain is built from TRBV5-1 and TRBJ2-2, with 15 bases that match TRBD2. The trim removed 4 bases at V and 2 bases at J, leaving 3 bases unmatched. Germline V gene lookup returns CDR1 SGHRS and CDR2 YFSETQ. The CDR3 has 17 residues. This CDR3 is CASSMGLAGGNTGELFF. CDR3 DNA sequence: TGCGCCAGCAGCATGGGACTAGCGGGAGGTAACACCGGGGAGCTGTTTTTT. The whole variable domain, remainder taken from reference TRBV5-1 and TRBJ2-2, is KAGVTQTPRYLIKTRGQQVTLSCSPISGHRSVSWYQQTPGQGLQFLFEYFSETQRNKGNFPGRFSGRQFSNSRSEMNVSTLELGDSALYLCASSMGLAGGNTGELFFGEGSRLTVL.

V and J are TRBV9 and TRBJ2-7; either TRBD1 or TRBD2 may supply D (5 bases each). Trimming took off 0 bases at V and 4 bases at J, with 17 bases between the two ends. CDR3 size: 16 residues. CDR1 is SGDLS and CDR2 is YYNGEE in the germline V gene. The CDR3: CASSVATGTQLYEQYF. For the CDR3, the DNA is TGTGCCAGCAGCGTAGCTACGGGGACGCAACTTTACGAGCAGTACTTC.

This rearrangement joins TRBV7-3 to TRBJ1-3; D is perhaps TRBD1 (5 bases). The CDR3 totals 13 residues. CDR1 and CDR2 (germline): SGHTA, FQGTGA. V was clipped by 5 bases and J by 4 bases, with 9 bases between them. In DNA form, the CDR3 reads TGTGCCAGCAGCCCGTCAGGGGGAAACACCATATATTTT. Protein product: CASSPSGGNTIYF.

This clone was seen a handful of times. V and J are TRBV6-6 and TRBJ2-1, with D possibly being TRBD1 or TRBD2 (5 bases each). V was trimmed by 2 bases and J by 5 bases, leaving 16 bases between them. The CDR3 runs to 16 residues. Per the germline V gene, CDR1 is MNHNY and CDR2 is SVGAGI (reference sequence). The chain's CDR3 is CASSYHPGRTNNEQFF. The CDR3 nucleotides read TGTGCCAGCAGTTACCACCCGGGACGGACAAACAATGAGCAGTTCTTC.

The CDR3, as DNA: TGTGCCAGCTCACCATATTCAGGAGGAGAGCAGTACTTC. Its protein is CASSPYSGGEQYF. The chain uses TRBV18 and TRBJ2-7; TRBD2 might be the D (5 bases). CDR1 and CDR2 from the germline V gene are KGHSH and LQKENI. V shed 2 bases and J shed 7 bases, with 12 bases lying between them. The length of the CDR3 is 13 residues.

The CDR3 DNA is TGTGCCAGTAGTATCGGACAAGGCGCTAACTATGGCTACACCTTC. Protein product: CASSIGQGANYGYTF. The V gene is TRBV19, the J gene TRBJ1-2; D is possibly TRBD1 (5 bases). The length of the CDR3 is 15 residues. The V end was cut by 3 bases, the J end by 0 bases, with 11 bases between. Germline V CDR1 and CDR2: LNHDA, SQIVND (reference sequence).

This clone was picked up a small number of times. V usage is TRBV6-6 and J usage is TRBJ1-4; D not certain. The CDR3 extends over 15 amino acids. Trimming took off 0 bases at V and 5 bases at J, with 10 bases between the two ends. Germline CDR1 MNHNY, CDR2 SVGAGI (reference sequence). The CDR3 DNA sequence: TGTGCCAGCAGTTACTCGCCCGGAAGGAATGAAAAACTGTTTTTT. Protein product: CASSYSPGRNEKLFF.

In its sample, this clone was seen a few times. The CDR3 nucleotides read TGTGCCAGCAGCGTAATACCCGGGACAACCTACGAGCAGTACTTC. Amino acids: CASSVIPGTTYEQYF. The chain uses TRBV9 and TRBJ2-7; a possible D gene is TRBD1 (6 bases). CDR1 SGDLS and CDR2 YYNGEE come from the germline V gene. The CDR3 sequence is 15 residues long. Trimming removed 1 base from V and 2 bases from J, with 13 bases in between.